The 12 T cell receptor beta chains below come from one sample, sequenced in a study of T cell clonality in common variable immunodeficiency. Findings and caveats of the study: In common variable immunodeficiency, TCR beta chains reportedly carried fewer deletions and N-nucleotide insertions.

This table comes from immunoSEQ multiplex PCR, and its TCRdb copy is limited to in-frame clones, with some not included. This sample carries 25,000 to 35,000 clones and no singletons, and around 3.2% goes to the top ten. Their recognized antigens are unknown. The sample taken for sequencing was peripheral blood mononuclear cells. These receptors were collected from a human donor with common variable immunodeficiency.

This clone was counted many times. The read ends 3 residues before the CDR3 terminus; that terminus is restored from the germline J gene. This chain links TRBV5-1 with TRBJ2-7, with 7 bases fitting TRBD1. The CDR3 runs 14 residues. Germline assignment: CDR1 SGHRS and CDR2 YFSETQ. Losses at the gene ends were 3 bases for V and 2 bases for J; bases not matched to a gene: 5. The DNA read from the CDR3 is TGCGCCAGCAGCTCAACGGGACAGCCCTACGAG. Its protein is CASSSTGQPYE. The full CDR3 protein reads CASSSTGQPYEQYF.

The sequenced CDR3 bases are TGTGCCAGTCGGACTAGCGGGTCATTTCACACAGATACG. Its protein is CASRTSGSFHTDT. The whole CDR3 sequence reads CASRTSGSFHTDTQYF. The gene calls are TRBV19 and TRBJ2-3, with 11 positions matching TRBD2. The read finishes 3 residues shy of the CDR3 end, and the germline J gene is used to complete it. The CDR3 consists of 16 residues. The germline V gene has CDR1 LNHDA and CDR2 SQIVND (reference sequence). V was pared by 8 bases and J by 2 bases, with 9 bases of the junction left unmatched.

About this clone itself: The CDR3 end falls 3 residues outside the read, so it is completed with the germline J gene. The rearrangement uses TRBV19 and TRBJ1-5, with D possibly being TRBD1 (5 bases). Germline lookup yields CDR1 LNHDA and CDR2 SQIVND (reference sequence). CDR3 length equals 16 residues. V was clipped by 5 bases and J by 2 bases, with 16 bases between them. Incomplete CDR3 DNA: TGTGCCAGTAGTCCCTGGGGGGGATGGGGCAATCAGCCC. Protein sequence: CASSPWGGWGNQP. The full CDR3 protein reads CASSPWGGWGNQPQHF.

For this clone: The read ends 3 residues early relative to the CDR3; the germline J gene fills the gap. The same CDR3 also results from other DNA sequences found in this sample. The V and J genes are TRBV19 and TRBJ1-3; possible D gene TRBD1, 6 bases. Germline values: CDR1 LNHDA, CDR2 SQIVND (reference sequence). Trimming pared 5 bases from V and 2 bases from J, leaving 13 bases between. The CDR3 consists of 15 residues. The CDR3 bases that were read are TGTGCCAGTAGTGCCCAGGGGACGCCTGGAAACACC. As protein: CASSAQGTPGNT. The full CDR3 sequence reads CASSAQGTPGNTIYF.

In regard to this clone: The read terminates 3 residues ahead of where the CDR3 ends, so the germline J gene completes it. The rearrangement uses TRBV19 and TRBJ1-5; TRBD1 agrees at 10 bases. The CDR3 consists of 15 residues. The V segment lost 7 bases and the J segment 7 bases; nucleotides outside the gene matches: 10. Germline V gene lookup returns CDR1 LNHDA and CDR2 SQIVND (reference sequence). The CDR3 sequence: CASTPTGGPYQPQHF. CDR3 DNA, as far as it was read: TGTGCCAGTACCCCGACAGGGGGCCCCTACCAGCCC.

Notes on this clone: The read terminates 3 residues before the CDR3 end, so the remaining end is supplied by the germline J gene. The chain uses TRBV29-1 and TRBJ1-4, with a weak D call TRBD1 (6 bases). The CDR3 loop spans 14 amino acids. CDR1 SQVTM and CDR2 ANQGSEA come from the germline V gene. Between the trimmed V and J ends, which lost 2 bases and 3 bases, there was a span of 10 bases. This CDR3 is CSVEKQGPNEKLFF. The DNA read from the CDR3 is TGCAGCGTTGAAAAACAGGGACCTAATGAAAAA.

Regarding this clone: The DNA ends 3 residues before the CDR3 does, and the rest of the CDR3 is filled in from the germline J gene. V is TRBV18 and J is TRBJ1-1, with 8 nucleotides matching TRBD1. Germline CDR1 reads KGHSH; CDR2 reads LQKENI. V trimming: 3 bases; J trimming: 1 base; junction bases outside the gene matches: 4. The CDR3 sequence is 15 residues long. The CDR3 sequence: CASSPNRGGNTEAFF. CDR3 DNA, as far as it was read: TGTGCCAGCTCACCGAACAGGGGGGGGAACACTGAA.

Turning to this clone: The read comes to an end 3 residues before the CDR3 does, leaving the germline J gene to fill in the end. The rearrangement joins TRBV20-1 to TRBJ2-7; 8 bases are shared with TRBD2. Looked up from germline, CDR1 is DFQATT and CDR2 is SNEGSKA (reference sequence). This CDR3 is 12 amino acids long. With V trimmed by 6 bases and J by 3 bases, 4 bases remained unmatched. The sequenced part of the CDR3 DNA is TGCAGTGCAAGGGGACTAGGCTACGAG. It is translated as CSARGLGYE. The whole CDR3 protein is CSARGLGYEQYF.

This clone was seen at least ten times. The sequence runs out 3 residues before the end of the CDR3; the remainder is reconstructed from the germline J gene. The rearrangement uses TRBV4-2 and TRBJ2-5; 10 bases are a match to TRBD1. CDR3 length equals 17 residues. The V segment lost 4 bases and the J segment 4 bases; nucleotides outside the gene matches: 12. The germline V gene has CDR1 LGHNA and CDR2 YNFKEQ. The CDR3 region is CASSRIGTGDRGETQYF. Partial CDR3 DNA: TGTGCCAGCAGCCGAATAGGGACAGGGGATCGAGGAGAGACC.

This clone has a count of ten or more. The read halts 3 residues ahead of the CDR3 end, with the missing end drawn from the germline J gene. V is TRBV11-2 and J is TRBJ1-2, with 10 bases that match TRBD1. Germline V gene lookup returns CDR1 SGHAT and CDR2 FQNNGV. Trimming cost V 3 bases and J 0 bases; bases outside gene matches: 1. CDR3 length equals 15 residues. The DNA read from the CDR3 is TGTGCCAGCAGCTTGGACAGGGGGTCTAACTATGGC. Translation: CASSLDRGSNYG. The full CDR3 protein reads CASSLDRGSNYGYTF.

This clone was detected ten times or more. The CDR3 goes on 3 residues after the read ends, and that part is filled in from the germline J gene. This chain connects TRBV7-9 to TRBJ2-2; unclear D gene. The CDR3 consists of 13 residues. With 1 base removed from V and 6 bases from J, the gap between germline ends came to 6 bases. Germline V gene sequence: CDR1 SEHNR, CDR2 FQNEAQ (reference sequence). The covered CDR3 bases are TGTGCCAGCAGCTTAGATCTTGCCGGGGAG. Protein product: CASSLDLAGE. The entire CDR3 is CASSLDLAGELFF.

This clone was seen ten or more times. The CDR3 bases that were read are TGTGCCTGGAGTACGAGCCCAGATACG. Translating it yields CAWSTSPDT. The complete CDR3 reads CAWSTSPDTQYF. The chain joins TRBV30 to TRBJ2-3, with unresolved D. The read stops 3 residues short of the end of the CDR3; the missing end is completed from the germline J gene. Trimming removed 2 bases from V and 4 bases from J, with 7 bases in between. This CDR3 contains 12 residues. Per germline, CDR1 GTSNPN and CDR2 SVGIG (reference sequence).